This T cell receptor beta chain was obtained from a study of T-cell reconstitution after alpha-beta-depleted transplantation in children. Study findings and constraints: Some patients owed their high day-60 TCRbeta diversity to surviving recipient T cells and thymic progenitors.

Preparation of the TCRbeta library involved a method that used unique molecular identifiers. TCRdb re-analysed the PCR reads in MiXCR, keeping a single row per CDR3 protein. The sample has 800,000 to 1,000,000 distinct CDR3 sequences; roughly 29% are singletons. The CDR3 loop spans 17 amino acids. In germline, CDR1 is LGHNA, CDR2 YSLEER. The V and J ends lost 0 bases and 2 bases respectively, with 17 bases between them. This clonotype appeared a few times. Its antigen is as yet unknown. The sequences come from PBMCs, mostly from graft donor cells, collected 360 days after TCRalphabeta/CD19-depleted stem cell transplant. The sequence came from a boy under two years old who had a stem cell transplant for SCID, so the T cells may come from the graft donor. This chain uses TRBV4-3 with TRBJ2-7; the D gene is possibly TRBD2 (6 bases). CDR3 bases: TGCGCCAGCAGCCAAGATAGAACGGGGGAGGATACCTACGAGCAGTACTTC. The encoded protein is CASSQDRTGEDTYEQYF.